This T cell receptor beta chain was recorded in a study of blood T cell repertoires in COVID-19. Study in general: Spain, Italy and the United States supplied samples that represented acute and convalescent COVID-19.

Using immunoSEQ multiplex PCR, the repertoire was profiled, and TCRdb retains in-frame clones only, with some absent. The sample carries fewer than 250,000 clones, around 82% recorded once. The CDR3 runs 14 residues. Germline V lookup: CDR1 SGHRS, CDR2 YFSETQ. V was clipped by 0 bases and J by 4 bases, with 10 bases between them. The TCR originated in a woman aged 40 to 50 with active or convalescent COVID-19. Sequencing was done on a sample of peripheral blood. The chain combines TRBV5-1 with TRBJ1-1; D ambiguous. The CDR3 protein is CASSLEVGSTEAFF. The DNA for the CDR3 is TGCGCCAGCAGCTTGGAAGTAGGGAGCACTGAAGCTTTCTTT. Full variable domain (missing parts from reference TRBV5-1 and TRBJ1-1): KAGVTQTPRYLIKTRGQQVTLSCSPISGHRSVSWYQQTPGQGLQFLFEYFSETQRNKGNFPGRFSGRQFSNSRSEMNVSTLELGDSALYLCASSLEVGSTEAFFGQGTRLTVV.